Listed below are T cell receptor beta chains from one sample, sequenced in a study of breast tumors, draining lymph nodes, adjacent tissues. TCRdb processed the multiplex PCR reads anew with MiXCR; each CDR3 protein has one entry. The data show 190,000 or so distinct CDR3 sequences, around a third seen once. The specimen was axillary lymph node tissue. The receptors shown here come from a female donor with breast cancer. Some clones in this sample may be carry-over from other donors' samples. Both conserved end residues are part of each CDR3. The order of the fields is clone size, V gene, J gene, CDR3 length, D gene, CDR3 DNA, CDR3 protein. A D gene is named only where the DNA matches it firmly. Where a row states a size, it is once, few, many or the class of an expanded clone; other rows omit it.

abundance: -; v_gene: TRBV20-1; j_gene: TRBJ1-4; len: 11; d_gene: -; CDR3nt: TGCAGTGCTACCCTCGGACCCCTCCTGTTTTTT; CDR3aa: CSATLGPLLFF
abundance: -; v_gene: TRBV30; j_gene: TRBJ2-1; len: 15; d_gene: -; CDR3nt: TGTGCCTCCTTTAGGGGCAGGACAGCCTACAATGAGCAGTTCTTC; CDR3aa: CASFRGRTAYNEQFF
abundance: -; v_gene: TRBV7-9; j_gene: TRBJ2-7; len: 13; d_gene: -; CDR3nt: TGTGCCAGCAGCTTAATGGGCAAGGATGAGCAGTACTTC; CDR3aa: CASSLMGKDEQYF
abundance: many; v_gene: TRBV6-1; j_gene: TRBJ2-7; len: 13; d_gene: -; CDR3nt: TGTGCCAGCAGTTCGAGTTCCGTTGGGGAGCAGTACTTC; CDR3aa: CASSSSSVGEQYF
abundance: many; v_gene: TRBV6-2/TRBV6-3; j_gene: TRBJ1-2; len: 15; d_gene: -; CDR3nt: TGTGCCAGCAGTCACCCCGAACAGGGTCTGGGCGGCTACACCTTC; CDR3aa: CASSHPEQGLGGYTF
abundance: many; v_gene: TRBV7-6; j_gene: TRBJ2-1; len: 16; d_gene: TRBD2; CDR3nt: TGTGCCAGCAGCTTAGGACTAGCGGGGGGGCTAGGTGAGCAGTTCTTC; CDR3aa: CASSLGLAGGLGEQFF
abundance: -; v_gene: TRBV6-5; j_gene: TRBJ2-1; len: 15; d_gene: TRBD2; CDR3nt: TGTGCCAGCAGTTACAGGGCTAGCGGGGGGGATGAGCAGTTCTTC; CDR3aa: CASSYRASGGDEQFF
abundance: many; v_gene: TRBV19; j_gene: TRBJ1-5; len: 12; d_gene: -; CDR3nt: TGTGCCAGTAGTAACACAAATCAGCCCCAGCATTTT; CDR3aa: CASSNTNQPQHF
abundance: -; v_gene: TRBV11-2; j_gene: TRBJ2-5; len: 15; d_gene: TRBD1; CDR3nt: TGTACCAGCAGCTTACTCGGGACAGGGAGGGAGACACAGTACTTC; CDR3aa: CTSSLLGTGRETQYF
abundance: -; v_gene: TRBV18; j_gene: TRBJ1-2; len: 16; d_gene: -; CDR3nt: TGTGCCAGCAGCTTGGGGGCCGGCAGGGCGAACTATGGCTACACCTTC; CDR3aa: CASSLGAGRANYGYTF
abundance: many; v_gene: TRBV20-1; j_gene: TRBJ1-2; len: 12; d_gene: -; CDR3nt: TGCAGTGCTCGGGGGCCGAACTATGGCTACACCTTC; CDR3aa: CSARGPNYGYTF
abundance: many; v_gene: TRBV4-1; j_gene: TRBJ2-7; len: 18; d_gene: TRBD1; CDR3nt: TGCGCCAGCAGCCAGACTCGTGAGGGGACAGGGGTCTCCTACGAGCAGTACTTC; CDR3aa: CASSQTREGTGVSYEQYF
abundance: many; v_gene: TRBV9; j_gene: TRBJ2-3; len: 13; d_gene: -; CDR3nt: TGTGCCAGCAGCATCACCCAAGGGGATACGCAGTATTTT; CDR3aa: CASSITQGDTQYF
abundance: many; v_gene: TRBV28; j_gene: TRBJ1-2; len: 12; d_gene: -; CDR3nt: TGTGCCAGCAGTTCTAGATACTATGGCTACACCTTC; CDR3aa: CASSSRYYGYTF
abundance: -; v_gene: TRBV28; j_gene: TRBJ1-2; len: 14; d_gene: -; CDR3nt: TGTGCCAGCAGTCTCCCGACAGTTAACTATGGCTACACCTTC; CDR3aa: CASSLPTVNYGYTF
abundance: -; v_gene: TRBV20-1; j_gene: TRBJ1-5; len: 14; d_gene: -; CDR3nt: TGCAGTGCCGGGTTCCCAGGGCCCCATCAGCCCCAGCATTTT; CDR3aa: CSAGFPGPHQPQHF
abundance: -; v_gene: TRBV9; j_gene: TRBJ2-1; len: 15; d_gene: TRBD2; CDR3nt: TGTGCCAGCAGCAAGGGACTAGCGGGAGTTCATGAGCAGTTCTTC; CDR3aa: CASSKGLAGVHEQFF
abundance: many; v_gene: TRBV7-2; j_gene: TRBJ2-6; len: 16; d_gene: TRBD1; CDR3nt: TGTGCCAGCAGCGGGACAGGGATTGCTGGGGCCAACGTCCTGACTTTC; CDR3aa: CASSGTGIAGANVLTF
abundance: -; v_gene: TRBV4-2; j_gene: TRBJ2-3; len: 17; d_gene: -; CDR3nt: TGTGCCAGCAGCTCCGCCGGGGGGCGCGGCTACACAGATACGCAGTATTTT; CDR3aa: CASSSAGGRGYTDTQYF
abundance: -; v_gene: TRBV19; j_gene: TRBJ2-1; len: 15; d_gene: -; CDR3nt: TGTGCCAGCAGTATTCTTGGGGGGCGCATGGATGAGCAGTTCTTC; CDR3aa: CASSILGGRMDEQFF
abundance: many; v_gene: TRBV18; j_gene: TRBJ2-5; len: 16; d_gene: TRBD2; CDR3nt: TGTGCCAGCTCACCTGGCCGGACTAGCGCACAAGAGACCCAGTACTTC; CDR3aa: CASSPGRTSAQETQYF
abundance: many; v_gene: TRBV18; j_gene: TRBJ2-5; len: 15; d_gene: TRBD2; CDR3nt: TGTGCCAGCTCACACGGGCAGCGGGAGAAAGAGACCCAGTACTTC; CDR3aa: CASSHGQREKETQYF
abundance: -; v_gene: TRBV5-5; j_gene: TRBJ1-2; len: 17; d_gene: TRBD1; CDR3nt: TGTGCCAGCAGCTTGGAATTTTTGGGACAGGGGTCTGGTGGCTACACCTTC; CDR3aa: CASSLEFLGQGSGGYTF
abundance: -; v_gene: TRBV15; j_gene: TRBJ2-1; len: 13; d_gene: -; CDR3nt: TGTGCCACCAGCAGAGATTTGGACAATGAGCAGTTCTTC; CDR3aa: CATSRDLDNEQFF
abundance: many; v_gene: TRBV19; j_gene: TRBJ2-2; len: 17; d_gene: TRBD1; CDR3nt: TGTGCCAGTAGGCGGCGGGGACAGGGTGGGAACACCGGGGAGCTGTTTTTT; CDR3aa: CASRRRGQGGNTGELFF
abundance: -; v_gene: TRBV2; j_gene: TRBJ1-4; len: 15; d_gene: TRBD1; CDR3nt: TGTGCCAGCAGTGAATCGGGGACAGGGAATGAAAAACTGTTTTTT; CDR3aa: CASSESGTGNEKLFF
abundance: many; v_gene: TRBV15; j_gene: TRBJ2-3; len: 22; d_gene: TRBD2; CDR3nt: TGTGCCACCAGCAGAGATTCTCAACCCAGGGTCGCGGGGGTGGGGGACACAGATACGCAGTATTTT; CDR3aa: CATSRDSQPRVAGVGDTDTQYF
abundance: many; v_gene: TRBV12-3/TRBV12-4; j_gene: TRBJ1-5; len: 12; d_gene: -; CDR3nt: TGTGCCAGCAGTCCATCGGAGCAGCCCCAGCATTTT; CDR3aa: CASSPSEQPQHF
abundance: -; v_gene: TRBV4-2; j_gene: TRBJ1-4; len: 15; d_gene: TRBD1; CDR3nt: TGTGCCAGCAGCCAAGGGACAGGGCCTAATGAAAAACTGTTTTTT; CDR3aa: CASSQGTGPNEKLFF
abundance: many; v_gene: TRBV12-3/TRBV12-4; j_gene: TRBJ1-5; len: 12; d_gene: -; CDR3nt: TGTGCCAGCAGTCTACGGAATCAGCCCCAGCATTTT; CDR3aa: CASSLRNQPQHF
abundance: many; v_gene: TRBV11-1; j_gene: TRBJ1-4; len: 16; d_gene: -; CDR3nt: TGTGCCAGCAGCTCAGGCAGGCAAGCAACTAATGAAAAACTGTTTTTT; CDR3aa: CASSSGRQATNEKLFF
abundance: many; v_gene: TRBV5-1; j_gene: TRBJ2-3; len: 14; d_gene: TRBD1; CDR3nt: TGCGCCAGCAGCCGGGACAGGTTGACAGATACGCAGTATTTT; CDR3aa: CASSRDRLTDTQYF
abundance: many; v_gene: TRBV5-6; j_gene: TRBJ1-5; len: 14; d_gene: -; CDR3nt: TGTGCCAGCACCTTATGGGGGCGCAATCAGCCCCAGCATTTT; CDR3aa: CASTLWGRNQPQHF
abundance: few; v_gene: TRBV10-1; j_gene: TRBJ2-2; len: 14; d_gene: -; CDR3nt: TGCGCCAGCAGTGAAGGACTACCCACCGGGGAGCTGTTTTTT; CDR3aa: CASSEGLPTGELFF
abundance: few; v_gene: TRBV29-1; j_gene: TRBJ1-1; len: 13; d_gene: TRBD1; CDR3nt: TGCAGCGCCCTGTTAACAGGGGACACTGAAGCTTTCTTT; CDR3aa: CSALLTGDTEAFF
abundance: -; v_gene: TRBV5-1; j_gene: TRBJ2-7; len: 16; d_gene: TRBD2; CDR3nt: TGCGCCAGCAGCTGGGGACTAGCGGGACCCTCGTCCGAGCAGTACTTC; CDR3aa: CASSWGLAGPSSEQYF
abundance: -; v_gene: TRBV6-6; j_gene: TRBJ1-2; len: 15; d_gene: -; CDR3nt: TGTGCCAGCAGACCCGTTGGGGCAGGACACTATGGCTACACCTTC; CDR3aa: CASRPVGAGHYGYTF
abundance: many; v_gene: TRBV5-5; j_gene: TRBJ2-5; len: 15; d_gene: -; CDR3nt: TGTGCCAGCAGCGAAGGGGGGCGGTCGTCCGTGACCCAGTACTTC; CDR3aa: CASSEGGRSSVTQYF
abundance: many; v_gene: TRBV11-2; j_gene: TRBJ1-2; len: 14; d_gene: -; CDR3nt: TGTGCCAGCAGCTTAAGCCGGGGGGGCTATGGCTACACCTTC; CDR3aa: CASSLSRGGYGYTF
abundance: -; v_gene: TRBV3-1; j_gene: TRBJ1-5; len: 15; d_gene: -; CDR3nt: TGTGCCAGCAGCCAACTAGCGGGGAGCAACCAGCCCCAGCATTTT; CDR3aa: CASSQLAGSNQPQHF
abundance: many; v_gene: TRBV5-1; j_gene: TRBJ2-7; len: 15; d_gene: -; CDR3nt: TGCGCCAGCAGCTTGGGAGCAGGGGTGGCCTACGAGCAGTACTTC; CDR3aa: CASSLGAGVAYEQYF
abundance: -; v_gene: TRBV24-1; j_gene: TRBJ2-6; len: 15; d_gene: -; CDR3nt: TGTGCCACCAGTGACTCCAGGGCTGGGGCCAACGTCCTGACTTTC; CDR3aa: CATSDSRAGANVLTF
abundance: many; v_gene: TRBV7-7; j_gene: TRBJ2-3; len: 14; d_gene: -; CDR3nt: TGTGCTAGCAGCTCGGGGACAACCCGGGATACGCAGTATTTT; CDR3aa: CASSSGTTRDTQYF
abundance: many; v_gene: TRBV9; j_gene: TRBJ2-7; len: 13; d_gene: TRBD1; CDR3nt: TGTGCCAGCGGGGGGACAGGGAGCTACGAGCAGTACTTC; CDR3aa: CASGGTGSYEQYF
abundance: many; v_gene: TRBV7-3; j_gene: TRBJ2-1; len: 16; d_gene: TRBD2; CDR3nt: TGTGCCAGCAGCTCAAGGGGAGGGAGAGGAATAGGTGAGCAGTTCTTC; CDR3aa: CASSSRGGRGIGEQFF
abundance: once; v_gene: TRBV7-8; j_gene: TRBJ2-1; len: 15; d_gene: -; CDR3nt: TGTGCCAGCCCCTTCCCACTGTGCTCCTACAATGAGCAGTTCTTC; CDR3aa: CASPFPLCSYNEQFF
abundance: many; v_gene: TRBV7-8; j_gene: TRBJ2-7; len: 16; d_gene: -; CDR3nt: TGTGCCAGCAGCTTAGGGAACTACCCGAGCTCCTACGAGCAGTACTTC; CDR3aa: CASSLGNYPSSYEQYF
abundance: -; v_gene: TRBV4-3; j_gene: TRBJ2-7; len: 15; d_gene: -; CDR3nt: TGCGCCAGCAGCCAAGGAGGGAGGGGGGCCTACGAGCAGTACTTC; CDR3aa: CASSQGGRGAYEQYF
abundance: many; v_gene: TRBV19; j_gene: TRBJ2-2; len: 16; d_gene: -; CDR3nt: TGTGCCAGTAGTCCTCTGGGGGGCGCGGGCACCGGGGAGCTGTTTTTT; CDR3aa: CASSPLGGAGTGELFF
abundance: -; v_gene: TRBV7-8; j_gene: TRBJ2-1; len: 15; d_gene: TRBD2; CDR3nt: TGTGCCAGCAGCTTATGGCTAGCGGGAGTTCATGAGCAGTTCTTC; CDR3aa: CASSLWLAGVHEQFF
abundance: many; v_gene: TRBV5-8; j_gene: TRBJ2-5; len: 16; d_gene: TRBD2; CDR3nt: TGTGCCAGCAGCTTTAGGAAGCGGGGGGGCGGGGAGACCCAGTACTTC; CDR3aa: CASSFRKRGGGETQYF
abundance: many; v_gene: TRBV5-6; j_gene: TRBJ2-3; len: 16; d_gene: -; CDR3nt: TGTGCCAGCAGCTTGTGGTTGGATCTAGGGGCGGATACGCAGTATTTT; CDR3aa: CASSLWLDLGADTQYF
abundance: -; v_gene: TRBV27; j_gene: TRBJ2-3; len: 14; d_gene: -; CDR3nt: TGTGCCAGCAGTTTCTCAGGGTACACAGATACGCAGTATTTT; CDR3aa: CASSFSGYTDTQYF
abundance: many; v_gene: TRBV5-1; j_gene: TRBJ2-4; len: 18; d_gene: TRBD1; CDR3nt: TGCGCCAGCAGCGGACGTTACTCCGGGACAGGTGCCAAAAACATTCAGTACTTC; CDR3aa: CASSGRYSGTGAKNIQYF
abundance: many; v_gene: TRBV4-2; j_gene: TRBJ2-7; len: 15; d_gene: TRBD2; CDR3nt: TGTGCCAGCAGCCTATCGACTAGCGGGAGGGCCGAGCAGTACTTC; CDR3aa: CASSLSTSGRAEQYF
abundance: few; v_gene: TRBV6-2/TRBV6-3; j_gene: TRBJ2-1; len: 14; d_gene: TRBD1; CDR3nt: TGTGCCAGCAGTCCCTTATCCCAAGGGGGCGAGCAGTTCTTC; CDR3aa: CASSPLSQGGEQFF
abundance: many; v_gene: TRBV5-1; j_gene: TRBJ1-4; len: 16; d_gene: -; CDR3nt: TGCGCCAGCAGCCCCGGACAAGCGGGTTTAGGTGAAAAACTGTTTTTT; CDR3aa: CASSPGQAGLGEKLFF